A selection of T cell receptor beta chains follows, all from one sample in a study of blood T cells in healthy people across ages. TCRdb redid the calling of the 5' RACE reads with MiXCR, one entry per CDR3 protein. Of hundreds of thousands of distinct CDR3 sequences in the sample, 45% to 65% were seen once. The sample consisted of blood. Every receptor here comes from a man between 60 and 70 years old in good health. Each CDR3 is given with its conserved first and last residue. The D gene is left open where the match is weak. Clone size is not always given. Where it is, it says once, few, many or a class for expanded clones.

D gene | clone size | J gene | V gene | CDR3 protein | CDR3 DNA
TRBD2 | . | TRBJ2-5 | TRBV7-2 | CASSLTPTAGGGTQYF | TGTGCCAGCAGCTTAACACCCACAGCGGGGGGCGGTACCCAGTACTTC
. | . | TRBJ2-1 | TRBV5-1 | CASSLDQPPVWDNEQFF | TGCGCCAGCAGCTTGGACCAACCTCCTGTGTGGGACAATGAGCAGTTCTTC
TRBD1 | . | TRBJ1-5 | TRBV12-3/TRBV12-4 | CASSQTGGDQPQHF | TGTGCCAGCAGTCAGACAGGGGGCGATCAGCCCCAGCATTTT
. | . | TRBJ2-7 | TRBV7-7 | CASSLIPRGRLPPYEQYF | TGTGCCAGCAGCTTAATCCCTCGGGGGAGGTTGCCCCCATACGAGCAGTACTTC
. | . | TRBJ2-5 | TRBV6-6 | CASSSYRNQETQYF | TGTGCCAGCAGCTCCTACAGGAACCAAGAGACCCAGTACTTC
. | . | TRBJ2-1 | TRBV18 | CASSPRQKETQFF | TGTGCCAGCTCACCAAGACAAAAAGAGACCCAGTTCTTC
. | . | TRBJ2-5 | TRBV20-1 | CSGASQETQYF | TGCAGTGGGGCCAGCCAAGAGACCCAGTACTTC
. | . | TRBJ1-6 | TRBV7-9 | CASSLAGHNSPLHF | TGTGCCAGCAGCTTAGCGGGGCATAATTCACCCCTCCACTTT
TRBD1 | . | TRBJ1-6 | TRBV9 | CASSSRDRGNSPLHF | TGTGCCAGCAGCTCCCGGGACAGGGGTAATTCACCCCTCCACTTT
. | few | TRBJ1-5 | TRBV29-1 | CSYGEGSQPQHF | TGCAGCTACGGTGAAGGCAGTCAGCCCCAGCATTTT
. | . | TRBJ2-5 | TRBV10-3 | CAISEFPGGETQYF | TGTGCCATCAGTGAGTTCCCAGGGGGGGAGACCCAGTACTTC
TRBD1 | few | TRBJ2-1 | TRBV20-1 | CSASEQGARNEQFF | TGCAGTGCTAGCGAACAGGGGGCGCGGAATGAGCAGTTCTTC
. | . | TRBJ2-7 | TRBV4-1 | CASSQDRGTPNYEQYF | TGCGCCAGCAGCCAAGATAGAGGAACCCCAAATTACGAGCAGTACTTC
TRBD1 | . | TRBJ2-7 | TRBV29-1 | CSVDRGTGTYEQYF | TGCAGCGTTGATCGCGGGACAGGGACCTACGAGCAGTACTTC
. | . | TRBJ1-2 | TRBV10-3 | CAIRAGEYGYTF | TGTGCCATCCGGGCCGGAGAGTATGGCTACACCTTC
. | few | TRBJ2-7 | TRBV6-1 | CASSERSSYEQYF | TGTGCCAGCAGTGAGAGGAGCTCCTACGAGCAGTACTTC
TRBD2 | . | TRBJ2-3 | TRBV12-3/TRBV12-4 | CASVRDYGGRDTQYF | TGTGCCAGCGTGCGGGACTACGGGGGTCGAGATACGCAGTATTTT
TRBD1 | few | TRBJ2-3 | TRBV12-3/TRBV12-4 | CASSLEQGADTQYF | TGTGCCAGCAGTTTAGAACAGGGGGCTGATACGCAGTATTTT
TRBD2 | few | TRBJ2-7 | TRBV7-2 | CASSTGGLGNEQYF | TGTGCCAGCAGCACGGGGGGTTTGGGGAACGAGCAGTACTTC
. | . | TRBJ2-1 | TRBV7-9 | CASSLVGGLDEQFF | TGTGCCAGCAGCTTAGTTGGGGGTTTGGATGAGCAGTTCTTC
. | . | TRBJ1-2 | TRBV2 | CASTVGDRYTF | TGTGCCAGCACGGTGGGGGATCGCTACACCTTC
. | . | TRBJ1-5 | TRBV20-1 | CSASDSNQPQHF | TGCAGTGCAAGCGACAGCAATCAGCCCCAGCATTTT
. | . | TRBJ2-7 | TRBV3-1 | CASSQNRQVEQYF | TGTGCCAGCAGCCAAAATAGACAGGTCGAGCAGTACTTC
TRBD1 | . | TRBJ2-5 | TRBV7-7 | CASSSDRDETQYF | TGTGCCAGCAGCTCGGACAGGGACGAGACCCAGTACTTC
. | few | TRBJ2-5 | TRBV3-1 | CASSQGRGGKTQYF | TGTGCCAGCAGCCAAGGGAGGGGTGGTAAGACCCAGTACTTC
. | . | TRBJ1-2 | TRBV12-3/TRBV12-4 | CASSLRDRADGYTF | TGTGCCAGCAGTCTCCGGGACCGGGCAGACGGCTACACCTTC
. | once | TRBJ2-5 | TRBV2 | CASSELGLLRETQYF | TGTGCCAGCAGTGAACTGGGCCTCCTGCGGGAGACCCAGTACTTC
TRBD2 | . | TRBJ2-5 | TRBV7-8 | CASSPWTSGSPGTQYF | TGTGCCAGCAGCCCCTGGACTAGCGGGTCCCCGGGGACCCAGTACTTC
. | . | TRBJ2-1 | TRBV7-9 | CASSSRRGSSYNEQFF | TGTGCCAGCAGCTCCAGGAGAGGGAGCTCCTACAATGAGCAGTTCTTC
. | . | TRBJ1-2 | TRBV6-5 | CASSYSKSGGYGYTF | TGTGCCAGCAGTTACTCGAAGTCGGGGGGATATGGCTACACCTTC
TRBD1 | . | TRBJ1-2 | TRBV2 | CASRETGHYGYTF | TGTGCCAGCAGGGAGACAGGGCATTATGGCTACACCTTC
. | . | TRBJ1-6 | TRBV6-5 | CASSYSPTGSSYNSPLHF | TGTGCCAGCAGTTACTCCCCGACAGGAAGCTCCTATAATTCACCCCTCCACTTT
TRBD2 | . | TRBJ2-4 | TRBV20-1 | CSARDKRGAAKNIQYF | TGCAGTGCTAGAGATAAGCGGGGGGCTGCCAAAAACATTCAGTACTTC
TRBD1 | . | TRBJ2-7 | TRBV6-6 | CASSYSGTGSDEQYF | TGTGCCAGCAGTTACTCTGGGACAGGGTCCGACGAGCAGTACTTC
. | . | TRBJ2-7 | TRBV12-3/TRBV12-4 | CASSQRGAYEQYF | TGTGCCAGCAGCCAGAGGGGGGCTTACGAGCAGTACTTC
TRBD2 | . | TRBJ2-1 | TRBV6-2/TRBV6-3 | CASRKLAGGYNEQFF | TGTGCCAGCAGAAAGCTAGCGGGGGGGTACAATGAGCAGTTCTTC
. | . | TRBJ2-5 | TRBV11-2 | CAGSFLGRTQYF | TGTGCCGGCAGCTTTCTTGGGCGGACCCAGTACTTC
. | . | TRBJ2-5 | TRBV4-1 | CASSQDEEETQYF | TGCGCCAGCAGCCAAGATGAGGAAGAGACCCAGTACTTC
. | many | TRBJ2-3 | TRBV12-3/TRBV12-4 | CASSPRVADTQYF | TGTGCCAGCAGTCCCAGGGTGGCAGATACGCAGTATTTT
TRBD1 | . | TRBJ2-2 | TRBV5-1 | CASSSQGSNTGELFF | TGCGCCAGCAGCTCACAGGGGTCGAACACCGGGGAGCTGTTTTTT
. | . | TRBJ1-2 | TRBV5-1 | CASSLGTDLRGYTF | TGCGCCAGCAGCTTGGGGACGGATCTTCGGGGCTACACCTTC
. | . | TRBJ2-7 | TRBV4-2 | CASGPILGSNEQYF | TGTGCCAGCGGCCCCATCCTAGGATCCAATGAGCAGTACTTC
. | once | TRBJ2-3 | TRBV12-3/TRBV12-4 | CASSFSVSTDTQYF | TGTGCCAGCAGTTTTTCGGTGAGCACAGATACGCAGTATTTT
TRBD2 | . | TRBJ2-6 | TRBV5-4 | CASSLGLAGAGANVLTF | TGTGCCAGCAGCTTGGGACTAGCGGGGGCTGGGGCCAACGTCCTGACTTTC
. | . | TRBJ1-5 | TRBV5-1 | CASSSGDSQPQHF | TGCGCCAGCAGCTCCGGGGATAGTCAGCCCCAGCATTTT
. | . | TRBJ1-6 | TRBV5-6 | CASSLRQANSPLHF | TGTGCCAGCAGCCTGAGGCAGGCTAATTCACCCCTCCACTTT
. | . | TRBJ1-4 | TRBV2 | CASRWTANEKLFF | TGTGCCAGCAGGTGGACAGCTAATGAAAAACTGTTTTTT
. | . | TRBJ2-5 | TRBV5-1 | CASSPGRDRIKSQETQYF | TGCGCCAGCAGCCCCGGGAGGGACAGGATCAAGAGCCAAGAGACCCAGTACTTC
. | few | TRBJ1-2 | TRBV25-1 | CASRGADRNYGYTF | TGTGCCAGCAGGGGCGCAGACCGAAACTATGGCTACACCTTC
. | few | TRBJ2-7 | TRBV29-1 | CSGAPGPYEQYF | TGCAGCGGTGCGCCAGGACCCTACGAGCAGTACTTC
. | . | TRBJ1-1 | TRBV3-1 | CASSQAQTGNTEAFF | TGTGCCAGCAGCCAAGCCCAGACAGGGAACACTGAAGCTTTCTTT